The 22 T cell receptor beta chains below all came from one sample that was sequenced in a study of blood T cell repertoires in COVID-19. Assay used: immunoSEQ multiplex PCR; TCRdb lists only in-frame clones, some missing. The sample lists about 370,000 clones, around 87% occurring once. Material: peripheral blood. The receptors were gathered from a woman aged 30 to 39 with COVID-19, enrolled during active disease.

V and J are TRBV7-2 and TRBJ1-2, with a weak D call TRBD1 (6 bases). The V gene's germline CDR1 is SGHTA and CDR2 FQGNSA. Trimming cost V 6 bases and J 2 bases, with 19 bases left between them. This CDR3 contains 16 residues. CDR3 coding DNA: TGTGCCAGCAGGTCCCAGGCCCTGGGACAAAACTATGGCTACACCTTC. The encoded protein is CASRSQALGQNYGYTF.

The rearrangement links TRBV7-3 to TRBJ1-6; possible D gene TRBD1, 6 bases. The CDR3 consists of 15 residues. Trimming cost V 5 bases and J 8 bases, with 16 bases left between them. From germline, CDR1 is SGHTA and CDR2 FQGTGA. The CDR3 spells CASSPSPDRYSPLHF. CDR3 sequence (DNA): TGTGCCAGCAGCCCGAGCCCGGACAGATATTCACCCCTCCACTTT.

This clone is a singleton in its sample. The sample holds other DNA sequences that translate to the same CDR3. The J gene is TRBJ2-1, the V gene TRBV30, with D unclear. V was clipped by 0 bases and J by 2 bases, with 5 bases between them. In germline, CDR1 is GTSNPN, CDR2 SVGIG (reference sequence). This CDR3 contains 13 residues. The CDR3 region has the DNA TGTGCCTGGAGTGTATTAGCCTACAATGAGCAGTTCTTC. Translating it yields CAWSVLAYNEQFF.

The genes are TRBV11-2 and TRBJ2-3; a possible D gene is TRBD1 (6 bases). Germline V gene sequence: CDR1 SGHAT, CDR2 FQNNGV. Trimming left V 4 bases short and J 2 bases short, with 16 bases between. This CDR3 spans 16 amino acids. CDR3 in DNA: TGTGCCAGCAGCTCCATCCCAGGGGACCTCACAGATACGCAGTATTTT. Translating it yields CASSSIPGDLTDTQYF.

A few counts support this clone. The rearrangement joins TRBV19 to TRBJ2-5; 10 nucleotides line up with TRBD1. V lost 4 bases and J lost 4; bases outside the gene matches: 12. From germline, CDR1 is LNHDA and CDR2 SQIVND (reference sequence). This CDR3 contains 17 residues. The CDR3, as DNA: TGTGCCAGTAGTAGTCCGGGACAGGGGTTGAACGGAGAGACCCAGTACTTC. Translation gives CASSSPGQGLNGETQYF.

V gene TRBV25-1 combines with J gene TRBJ1-2; TRBD1 is a possible D gene (6 bases). V was shortened by 9 bases and J by 5 bases, with 13 bases between the two germline ends. This CDR3 is 12 amino acids long. The germline CDR1 and CDR2 sequences are MGHDK and SYGVNS. CDR3 amino acids: CASRTGIYGYTF. For the CDR3, the DNA is TGTGCCAGTCGAACAGGGATTTATGGCTACACCTTC.

The CDR3 nucleotides are TGCAGTGCTAGCACCTACGAGCAGTACTTC. Amino acids: CSASTYEQYF. The V call is TRBV20-1, the J call TRBJ2-7, with D hard to call. Between the trimmed V and J ends, which lost 3 bases and 2 bases, there was a span of 2 bases. Germline V gives CDR1 DFQATT, CDR2 SNEGSKA (reference sequence). The CDR3 sequence is 10 residues long.

The rearrangement uses TRBV19 and TRBJ2-2, with 7 bases identical to TRBD2. Per the germline V gene, CDR1 is LNHDA and CDR2 is SQIVND (reference sequence). The CDR3 is 17 residues long. Trimming removed 5 bases from V and 7 bases from J; junction bases left unmatched: 16. The DNA of the CDR3 is TGTGCCAGTAGTTCCTCGGGGAGCGGGATACGAGGCGGGGAGCTGTTTTTT. Its translation: CASSSSGSGIRGGELFF.

This chain uses TRBV3-1 (or the pseudogene TRBV3-2) with TRBJ2-2, with TRBD2 matching 14 bases. The length of the CDR3 is 19 residues. The junction had 6 bases not matched to a gene; V was cut back by 3 bases and J by 0 bases. Germline V gene lookup returns CDR1 LGHDT and CDR2 YNNKEL (reference sequence). The CDR3: CASSQDGLAGGANTGELFF. The CDR3 DNA reads TGTGCCAGCAGCCAGGACGGACTAGCGGGAGGCGCGAACACCGGGGAGCTGTTTTTT.

This chain links TRBV6-1 with TRBJ1-6; D remains unclear. V was cut by 2 bases and J by 8 bases, with 7 bases left in between. CDR1 is MNHNS, CDR2 SASEGT, per germline. The CDR3 extends over 13 amino acids. The CDR3 loop is CASSEIRDSPLHF. CDR3 DNA: TGTGCCAGCAGTGAAATTCGTGATTCACCCCTCCACTTT.

The chain links TRBV24-1 to TRBJ2-7; the D gene is possibly TRBD1 (5 bases). CDR1 and CDR2 (germline): KGHDR, SFDVKD. This CDR3 region has 13 residues. The V gene lost 12 bases and the J gene lost 1 base, with 15 bases spanning the gap. The CDR3 DNA reads TGTGCCTCCCAGGGAACCGCGTCCTACGAGCAGTACTTC. Amino acids: CASQGTASYEQYF.

The V and J genes are TRBV6-5 and TRBJ2-7; perhaps TRBD2 as D (6 bases). The CDR3 runs to 14 residues. V was trimmed by 8 bases and J by 0 bases, leaving 14 bases between them. Per germline, CDR1 MNHEY and CDR2 SVGAGI. CDR3 region: CASLTSPVSYEQYF. The CDR3 bases are TGTGCCAGCCTTACTAGCCCCGTCTCCTACGAGCAGTACTTC.

This clone was recorded once. The J gene is TRBJ2-7, the V gene TRBV6-5; a weak D match, TRBD1 (6 bases). Per germline, CDR1 MNHEY and CDR2 SVGAGI. Deletions cut 5 bases from V and 1 base from J, with 15 bases between. The CDR3 length is 15 residues. The CDR3 here is CASSISGTQSYEQYF. The CDR3 coding sequence is TGTGCCAGCAGTATTTCCGGGACACAATCCTACGAGCAGTACTTC.

V and J are TRBV5-1 and TRBJ2-7, with a weak D call TRBD2 (5 bases). The V end lost 0 bases, the J end lost 6 bases, and 10 bases lay between the germline ends. CDR1 is SGHRS and CDR2 is YFSETQ in the germline V gene. The CDR3 is 13 residues long. The CDR3 DNA follows: TGCGCCAGCAGCTTGGGGTCGGGAACCGAGCAGTACTTC. Its protein is CASSLGSGTEQYF. Full variable domain (rest looked up from reference TRBV5-1 and TRBJ2-7): KAGVTQTPRYLIKTRGQQVTLSCSPISGHRSVSWYQQTPGQGLQFLFEYFSETQRNKGNFPGRFSGRQFSNSRSEMNVSTLELGDSALYLCASSLGSGTEQYFGPGTRLTVT.

The chain employs TRBV6-6 and TRBJ2-7; 12 bases are a match to TRBD2. This CDR3 region has 19 residues. V shed 5 bases and J 2 bases; nucleotides not matched to a gene: 16. CDR1 is MNHNY, CDR2 SVGAGI, per germline (reference sequence). CDR3 loop: CASSPNDGTSGWNTYEQYF. Here the CDR3 DNA reads TGTGCCAGCAGTCCTAACGATGGGACTAGCGGGTGGAATACCTACGAGCAGTACTTC.

The chain carries TRBV24-1 and TRBJ2-3; TRBD2 aligns across 8 bases. Germline V gives CDR1 KGHDR, CDR2 SFDVKD. V dropped 3 bases and J dropped 4; count of bases not matched to a gene: 5. The CDR3 covers 15 residues. This CDR3 reads CATSDTAGVADTQYF. CDR3 bases: TGTGCCACCAGTGATACAGCGGGAGTGGCAGATACGCAGTATTTT.

This clone was seen just once. This rearrangement joins TRBV6-5 to TRBJ1-6; the match to TRBD1 covers 11 bases. Germline lookup yields CDR1 MNHEY and CDR2 SVGAGI. The CDR3 loop spans 14 amino acids. The J segment lost 7 bases and the V segment lost 4 bases, leaving 0 bases of the junction unmatched. CDR3 protein: CASSWDRGNSPLHF. CDR3 nucleotide sequence: TGTGCCAGCAGTTGGGACAGGGGGAATTCACCCCTCCACTTT.

This clone was detected a few times. This chain connects TRBV7-2 to TRBJ2-1, with D possibly TRBD2 on 5 matching bases. V was clipped by 6 bases and J by 15 bases, with 18 bases between them. Germline CDR1 SGHTA, CDR2 FQGNSA. This CDR3 comprises 12 residues. DNA of the CDR3: TGTGCCAGCAGTACGAGCCCGGGAACGCCGTTCTTC. Amino acid sequence: CASSTSPGTPFF.

This clone showed up just once. The rearrangement uses TRBV9 and TRBJ2-7, with TRBD2 matching over 7 bases. V gave up 0 bases and J gave up 3 bases; unmatched junction bases: 9. CDR1 is SGDLS, CDR2 YYNGEE, per germline. The CDR3 runs to 16 residues. The CDR3 is CASSVGGLAANYEQYF. In DNA, the CDR3 is TGTGCCAGCAGCGTAGGTGGGCTAGCGGCTAACTACGAGCAGTACTTC.

This clone was found many times. The rearrangement uses TRBV5-5 and TRBJ2-7; 7 bases map to TRBD1. CDR3 length equals 12 residues. Trimming removed 3 bases from V and 3 bases from J; junction bases left unmatched: 0. Germline V gene sequence: CDR1 SGHKS, CDR2 YYEKEE (reference sequence). The DNA of the CDR3 is TGTGCCAGCAGCTGGGACAGCTACGAGCAGTACTTC. Translated: CASSWDSYEQYF.

Written as DNA, the CDR3 is TGTGCCAGCAGTCCCAGGGCGACCTACGAGCAGTACTTC. As protein: CASSPRATYEQYF. The genes are TRBV6-6 and TRBJ2-7; possible D gene TRBD1, 5 bases. V was shortened by 5 bases and J by 2 bases, with 10 bases between the two germline ends. CDR3 length: 13 residues. Germline CDR1 is MNHNY and CDR2 is SVGAGI (reference sequence).

This clone was detected only once. V gene TRBV5-1 combines with J gene TRBJ1-4; TRBD1 agrees at 12 bases. From germline, CDR1 is SGHRS and CDR2 YFSETQ. The V gene end was trimmed by 3 bases and the J gene end by 8 bases; junction bases not matched to a gene: 8. This CDR3 is 16 amino acids long. CDR3: CASSWIGGTGGEKLFF. CDR3 nucleotides: TGCGCCAGCAGCTGGATCGGCGGGACAGGGGGCGAAAAACTGTTTTTT.